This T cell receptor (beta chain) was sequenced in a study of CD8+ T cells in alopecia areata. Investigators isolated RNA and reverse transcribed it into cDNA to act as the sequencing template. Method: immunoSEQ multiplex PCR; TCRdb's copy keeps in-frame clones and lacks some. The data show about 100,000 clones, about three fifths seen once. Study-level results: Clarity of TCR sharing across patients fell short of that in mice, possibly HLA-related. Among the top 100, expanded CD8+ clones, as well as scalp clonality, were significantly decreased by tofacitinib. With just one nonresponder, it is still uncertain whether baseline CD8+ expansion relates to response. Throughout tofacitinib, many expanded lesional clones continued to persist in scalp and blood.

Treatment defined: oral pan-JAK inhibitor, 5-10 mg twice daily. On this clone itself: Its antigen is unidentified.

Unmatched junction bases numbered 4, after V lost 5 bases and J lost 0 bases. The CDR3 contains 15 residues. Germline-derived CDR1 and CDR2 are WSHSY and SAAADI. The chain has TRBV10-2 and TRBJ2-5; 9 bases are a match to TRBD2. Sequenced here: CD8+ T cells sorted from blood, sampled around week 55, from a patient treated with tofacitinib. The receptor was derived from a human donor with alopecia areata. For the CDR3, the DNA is TGCGCCAGCAGTTCAAGCGGGGGGTACCAAGAGACCCAGTACTTC. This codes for CASSSSGGYQETQYF.